This T cell receptor (beta chain) is drawn from a study of beta chain features in type 1 diabetes. Of the isolated RNA, all was reverse transcribed, and so the sequenced material was expressed TCRB transcripts. Assay used: immunoSEQ multiplex PCR; TCRdb lists only in-frame clones, some missing. The sample carries about 290,000 clones, around 7.3% recorded once. Germline V gene data show CDR1 as MDHEN and CDR2 as SYDVKM. The CDR3 consists of 15 residues. V dropped 6 bases and J dropped 2 bases, with 16 bases sitting between them. Points on this clone: Its antigen is undetermined.

Broader study findings: Across all four CD4+ subsets, people with type 1 diabetes showed modestly shorter TCRB CDR3s. The influence of HLA type on TCRB rearrangement stayed undetermined. Since sequencing was performed on cDNA, cells with high TCR expression could be over-represented.

The V call is TRBV28, the J call TRBJ1-1; weak D call: TRBD1 (5 bases). Sequenced input: central memory CD4+ T cells from blood. The TCR was taken from a young woman in good health. The CDR3 DNA sequence: TGTGCCAGCAGCACCTCCACAGGTTCTAACACTGAAGCTTTCTTT. Translation: CASSTSTGSNTEAFF.